Following are 22 T cell receptor beta chains from one sample sequenced in a study of T-cell reconstitution after alpha-beta-depleted transplantation in children. The TCRbeta library was prepared with unique molecular identifiers. TCRdb reanalysed the PCR reads using MiXCR and keeps one entry per CDR3 protein. The sample includes 450,000 to 600,000 distinct CDR3 sequences, over 9.5% of them seen just once. Sequencing used PBMCs, obtained before TCRalphabeta/CD19-depleted stem cell transplant. The receptors here all came from a child aged 2-15 years with inherited bone marrow failure, due to receive a stem cell transplant.

The chain couples TRBV3-1 to TRBJ2-7; D might be TRBD1 (5 bases). Trimming took 4 bases from V and 7 from J, leaving 14 bases between them. CDR1 is LGHDT, CDR2 YNNKEL, per germline (reference sequence). The CDR3 loop spans 13 amino acids. The CDR3 DNA reads as TGTGCCAGCAGCCCAGGGTCACCTGGGGAGCAGTACTTC. Translating gives CASSPGSPGEQYF.

This clonotype was seen ten or more times. The chain joins TRBV12-3 or TRBV12-4 to TRBJ2-4, with D possibly being TRBD1 (6 bases). The CDR3 extends over 13 amino acids. The V and J ends lost 2 bases and 7 bases respectively, with 9 bases between them. CDR3 sequence reads: CASSLIQGNIQYF. In nucleotides, the CDR3 is TGTGCCAGCAGTTTAATCCAGGGGAACATTCAGTACTTC.

This clonotype has ten or more counts. The V call is TRBV6-5, the J call TRBJ1-5; 8 bases map to TRBD1. CDR3 size: 14 residues. Germline-derived CDR1 and CDR2 are MNHEY and SVGAGI. Trimming removed 6 bases from V and 6 bases from J; junction bases left unmatched: 7. The CDR3 region has the DNA TGTGCCAGCAGCAACAGGGGGGGAGGTCAGCCCCAGCATTTT. Its protein product is CASSNRGGGQPQHF.

The J gene is TRBJ2-5, the V gene TRBV20-1, with 10 bases that match TRBD1. This CDR3 is built from 18 residues. V trimming: 3 bases; J trimming: 1 base; junction bases outside the gene matches: 14. Per germline, CDR1 DFQATT and CDR2 SNEGSKA (reference sequence). CDR3 sequence (DNA): TGCAGTGCTAGTTCCTCGGGACAGGGGCGATCCCTCCAAGAGACCCAGTACTTC. This gives the protein CSASSSGQGRSLQETQYF.

This chain links TRBV6-2 or TRBV6-3 with TRBJ2-1; 8 bases map to TRBD1. J was trimmed by 6 bases and V by 0 bases; bases with no gene match: 4. This CDR3 region has 15 residues. Germline assignment: CDR1 MNHEY and CDR2 SVGEGT. In nucleotides, the CDR3 is TGTGCCAGCAGTTACTCCGGACAGGGTCCCAATGAGCAGTTCTTC. It yields the protein CASSYSGQGPNEQFF.

This clonotype showed up many times. The CDR3 spells CASYQGRDRNTEAFF. DNA for the CDR3: TGTGCCAGCTATCAAGGCCGGGACAGGAACACTGAAGCTTTCTTT. V gene TRBV18 combines with J gene TRBJ1-1, with TRBD1 matching 7 bases. After removal of 7 bases from V and 1 base from J, the junction contained 9 bases not matched to a gene. The CDR3 is 15 residues long. The germline V gene encodes CDR1 KGHSH and CDR2 LQKENI.

The table lists this clonotype with a few counts. This chain joins TRBV7-9 and TRBJ1-2; 7 positions agree with TRBD1. The CDR3 sequence is 14 residues long. CDR1 is SEHNR, CDR2 FQNEAQ, per germline (reference sequence). The J segment lost 4 bases and the V segment lost 5 bases, leaving 7 bases of the junction unmatched. CDR3 amino acids: CASSHRGPGYGYTF. DNA of the CDR3: TGTGCCAGCAGCCATAGGGGGCCCGGCTATGGCTACACCTTC. Looking up the rest from reference TRBV7-9 and TRBJ1-2 gives the full variable domain: DTGVSQNPRHKITKRGQNVTFRCDPISEHNRLYWYRQTLGQGPEFLTYFQNEAQLEKSRLLSDRFSAERPKGSFSTLEIQRTEQGDSAMYLCASSHRGPGYGYTFGSGTRLTVV.

This clonotype has a count of ten or more. The chain has TRBV29-1 and TRBJ1-1, with 8 bases aligning to TRBD1. V was clipped by 7 bases and J by 2 bases; unmatched bases: 15. The germline V gene encodes CDR1 SQVTM and CDR2 ANQGSEA. This CDR3 region has 16 residues. The CDR3 DNA is TGCAGCGCCCGGGACAGGAGCGGTGTTATTAACACTGAAGCTTTCTTT. It encodes CSARDRSGVINTEAFF.

This clonotype was detected many times. The genes are TRBV7-2 and TRBJ2-7; D call uncertain. The CDR3 runs 12 residues. CDR1 and CDR2 from the germline V gene are SGHTA and FQGNSA. Trimming pared 7 bases from V and 2 bases from J, leaving 9 bases between. The chain's CDR3 is CASMGWAYEQYF. The CDR3 nucleotides are TGTGCCAGCATGGGCTGGGCCTACGAGCAGTACTTC.

This clonotype was seen repeatedly, ten times or more. The chain joins TRBV10-3 to TRBJ2-7, with no clear D. The V gene's germline CDR1 is ENHRY and CDR2 SYGVKD. The V end lost 6 bases, the J end lost 5 bases, and 8 bases lay between the germline ends. The CDR3 runs 11 residues. CDR3 region: CAIRKTDEQYF. CDR3 nucleotides: TGTGCCATCAGGAAAACGGACGAGCAGTACTTC.

This clonotype was recorded many times. The J gene is TRBJ1-5, the V gene TRBV2; the D gene is possibly TRBD1 (6 bases). Trimming shortened V by 4 bases and J by 7 bases, and 14 bases separated the two germline ends. In germline, CDR1 is SNHLY, CDR2 FYNNEI. This CDR3 has 14 amino acids. The CDR3 loop is CASSGQAVGQPQHF. The DNA of the CDR3 is TGTGCCAGCAGTGGACAGGCGGTGGGGCAGCCCCAGCATTTT.

In this sample, this clonotype turned up many times. The chain uses TRBV4-1 and TRBJ1-5; D gene ambiguous. Looked up from germline, CDR1 is MGHRA and CDR2 is YSYEKL. The V gene lost 4 bases and the J gene lost 5 bases, with 18 bases spanning the gap. The CDR3 contains 16 residues. The CDR3: CASSPRQDLRDQPQHF. In DNA form, the CDR3 reads TGCGCCAGCAGCCCGCGGCAGGACCTTAGGGATCAGCCCCAGCATTTT.

This clonotype was detected ten times or more. CDR3 sequence reads: CASSKWRLAGNTIYF. The CDR3 nucleotides read TGTGCCAGCTCAAAATGGCGTCTCGCTGGAAACACCATATATTTT. The chain employs TRBV2 and TRBJ1-3, with D hard to call. Germline values: CDR1 SNHLY, CDR2 FYNNEI. The CDR3 has 15 residues. The germline V and J ends were trimmed by 8 bases and 2 bases, with 16 bases remaining between them.

This clonotype was recorded many times. The chain employs TRBV18 and TRBJ1-2; 9 bases map to TRBD1. CDR1 is KGHSH, CDR2 LQKENI, per germline. Unmatched junction bases numbered 22, after V lost 1 base and J lost 7 bases. The length of the CDR3 is 20 residues. CDR3 sequence: CASSPLSLAVDPGQGSGYTF. CDR3 coding DNA: TGTGCCAGCTCACCACTCTCCCTCGCCGTCGATCCGGGACAGGGTTCTGGCTACACCTTC.

The CDR3 sequence: CASSRDPAGLNPDTQYF. The CDR3 DNA sequence: TGTGCCAGCTCCCGAGACCCAGCGGGGCTAAATCCAGATACGCAGTATTTT. The rearrangement links TRBV18 to TRBJ2-3; 7 bases fit TRBD2. Trimming removed 6 bases from V and 4 bases from J; junction bases left unmatched: 16. CDR3 length: 17 amino acids. CDR1 and CDR2 from the germline V gene are KGHSH and LQKENI.

This clonotype was seen many times. The genes are TRBV20-1 and TRBJ2-4; 8 bases are a match to TRBD2. Germline V lookup: CDR1 DFQATT, CDR2 SNEGSKA (reference sequence). The V and J ends lost 1 base and 13 bases, in that order; junction bases with no gene match: 9. This CDR3 is 13 amino acids long. Here the CDR3 reads CSARGVGGLVQYF. As DNA, the CDR3 is TGCAGTGCTAGAGGCGTCGGGGGACTAGTACAGTACTTC.

This clonotype was seen many times. CDR3 in amino acids: CASRLSGSLGEQFF. The DNA for the CDR3 is TGTGCCAGCAGGTTGAGCGGGAGCCTCGGTGAGCAGTTCTTC. The chain combines TRBV7-8 with TRBJ2-1, with 8 bases lining up with TRBD2. The V gene's germline CDR1 is SGHVS and CDR2 FQNEAQ. Losses at the gene ends were 6 bases for V and 9 bases for J; bases not matched to a gene: 10. The CDR3 totals 14 residues.

This clonotype was counted many times. The CDR3 protein is CASSQVISGAGANVLTF. CDR3 nucleotide sequence: TGTGCCAGCAGCCAAGTAATTTCCGGGGCAGGGGCCAACGTCCTGACTTTC. V is TRBV4-2 and J is TRBJ2-6; TRBD1 or TRBD2 may be the D gene (5 bases each). CDR3 length: 17 amino acids. Trimming left V 1 base short and J 4 bases short, with 14 bases between. The germline CDR1 and CDR2 sequences are LGHNA and YNFKEQ.

This clonotype showed up just a few times. The chain links TRBV24-1 to TRBJ2-1, with D possibly matching TRBD2 (5 bases). With 10 bases removed from V and 3 bases from J, the gap between germline ends came to 12 bases. Germline V gene data show CDR1 as KGHDR and CDR2 as SFDVKD. CDR3 length: 13 amino acids. CDR3 in amino acids: CATASRLYNEQFF. CDR3 sequence (DNA): TGTGCCACGGCTAGCAGGCTCTACAATGAGCAGTTCTTC.

This clonotype was seen ten or more times. The gene calls are TRBV27 and TRBJ2-3, with TRBD1 matching 7 bases. V dropped 6 bases and J dropped 1; count of bases not matched to a gene: 7. Germline CDR1 reads MNHEY; CDR2 reads SMNVEV (reference sequence). This CDR3 is 15 amino acids long. CDR3 bases: TGTGCCAGCAGCGAAGGACAGGCAGGCACAGATACGCAGTATTTT. Translated: CASSEGQAGTDTQYF.

There are many counts of this clonotype. This sequence joins TRBV20-1 and TRBJ2-7, with 7 bases matching TRBD2. Germline V gives CDR1 DFQATT, CDR2 SNEGSKA (reference sequence). This CDR3 spans 17 amino acids. Trimming at V came to 0 bases and at J to 1 base, leaving 12 bases not matched to a gene. The CDR3, as DNA: TGCAGTGCTAGAGATTCCGGGCGCGGGAGAGGGTCCTACGAGCAGTACTTC. Amino acids: CSARDSGRGRGSYEQYF.

The chain combines TRBV19 with TRBJ2-2; D is unclear. V was shortened by 0 bases and J by 3 bases, with 8 bases between the two germline ends. The CDR3 is 15 amino acids. CDR1 and CDR2 from the germline V gene are LNHDA and SQIVND (reference sequence). The CDR3 bases are TGTGCCAGTAGTATAGATAGACGGGACACCGGGGAGCTGTTTTTT. It yields the protein CASSIDRRDTGELFF.